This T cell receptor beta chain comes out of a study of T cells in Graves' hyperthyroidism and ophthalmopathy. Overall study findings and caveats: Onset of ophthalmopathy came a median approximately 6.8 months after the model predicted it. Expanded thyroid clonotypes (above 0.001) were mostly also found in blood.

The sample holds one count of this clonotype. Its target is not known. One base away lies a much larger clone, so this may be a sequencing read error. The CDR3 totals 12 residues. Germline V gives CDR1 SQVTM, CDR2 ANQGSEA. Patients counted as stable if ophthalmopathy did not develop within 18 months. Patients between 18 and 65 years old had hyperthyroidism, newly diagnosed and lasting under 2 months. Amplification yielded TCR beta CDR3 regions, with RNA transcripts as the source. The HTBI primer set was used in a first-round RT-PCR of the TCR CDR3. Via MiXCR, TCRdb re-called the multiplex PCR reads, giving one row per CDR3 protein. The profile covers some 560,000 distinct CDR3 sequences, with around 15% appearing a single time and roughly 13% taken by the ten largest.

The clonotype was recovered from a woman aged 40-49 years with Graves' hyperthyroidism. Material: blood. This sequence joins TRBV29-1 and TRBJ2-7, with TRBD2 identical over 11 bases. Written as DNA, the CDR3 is TGCAACGTGGGGACTAGCGGCTACGAGCAGTACTTC. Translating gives CNVGTSGYEQYF.